The 10 T cell receptor beta chains given below trace back to one sample, sequenced in a study of cytomegalovirus exposure and HLA in healthy donors. A multiplex PCR was run with 60 Vbeta primers and 13 Jbeta primers. Sequencing used immunoSEQ multiplex PCR; TCRdb keeps in-frame clones, though not all of them. This sample's table has 55,000 or so clones. Material: PBMCs. The source is a woman aged 25-40 years in good health and CMV-seropositive.

The V call is TRBV30, the J call TRBJ2-2, with D possibly being TRBD2 (7 bases). Trimming took 4 bases from V and 3 from J, leaving 12 bases between them. Germline V gene lookup returns CDR1 GTSNPN and CDR2 SVGIG (reference sequence). This CDR3 is built from 14 residues. CDR3 region: CAWKGGRDTGELFF. CDR3 nucleotides: TGTGCCTGGAAGGGGGGGCGGGACACCGGGGAGCTGTTTTTT.

This rearrangement joins TRBV30 to TRBJ2-2, with 7 bases aligning to TRBD2. The germline gives CDR1 GTSNPN, CDR2 SVGIG (reference sequence). The CDR3 contains 15 residues. J lost 7 bases, V lost 7 bases, and 15 bases had no gene match. In DNA form, the CDR3 reads TGTGCCTATAGACGAGGCGGGGGAATCATCGGGGAGCTGTTTTTT. Translation: CAYRRGGGIIGELFF.

With respect to this clone: Compared with germline, one end of the junction differs, possibly owing to a read error. This chain uses TRBV29-1 with TRBJ2-7, with D tentatively TRBD1 (6 bases). Germline V gene lookup returns CDR1 SQVTM and CDR2 ANQGSEA. This CDR3 spans 11 amino acids. CDR3 amino acids: CSVDHGGLTHF. The CDR3 bases are TGCAGCGTTGACCATGGGGGCCTCACGCACTTC.

This chain connects TRBV7-9 to TRBJ2-7; possible D gene TRBD1, 6 bases. The CDR3 consists of 13 residues. Trimming removed 8 bases from V and 0 bases from J, with 11 bases in between. Looked up from germline, CDR1 is SEHNR and CDR2 is FQNEAQ (reference sequence). DNA for the CDR3: TGTGCCAGCGCCTGGGACACCTCCTACGAGCAGTACTTC. Protein product: CASAWDTSYEQYF.

The chain employs TRBV11-2 and TRBJ2-7, with 11 bases identical to TRBD2. CDR1 is SGHAT and CDR2 is FQNNGV in the germline V gene. This CDR3 comprises 13 residues. Written as DNA, the CDR3 is TGTGCCAGCAGCTTAGGTAGACTAGCGGGGATCGGGGTC. It is translated as CASSLGRLAGIGV.

The chain is built from TRBV7-9 and TRBJ1-5; D is perhaps TRBD1 (5 bases). Looked up from germline, CDR1 is SEHNR and CDR2 is FQNEAQ (reference sequence). This CDR3 has 16 residues. Trimming removed 1 base at V and 4 bases at J, with 14 bases between. CDR3 bases: TGTGCCAGCAGCTTAGTAGTGGGGGGTGCTAATCAGCCCCAGCATTTT. As protein: CASSLVVGGANQPQHF.

V gene TRBV19 combines with J gene TRBJ1-1, with TRBD1 matching 7 bases. Trimming cost V 6 bases and J 0 bases; bases outside gene matches: 4. The CDR3 is 14 amino acids. The germline CDR1 and CDR2 sequences are LNHDA and SQIVND (reference sequence). CDR3 sequence reads: CASSLGQMNTEAFF. The CDR3 DNA follows: TGTGCCAGTAGCCTGGGACAGATGAACACTGAAGCTTTCTTT.

The V call is TRBV5-6, the J call TRBJ1-5; D not certain. Between the trimmed V and J ends, which lost 0 bases and 2 bases, there was a span of 9 bases. Per germline, CDR1 SGHDT and CDR2 YYEEEE. CDR3 length: 15 amino acids. Written as DNA, the CDR3 is TGTGCCAGCAGCTTGGCCGGTTACGGCAATCAGCCCCAGCATTTT. Amino acids: CASSLAGYGNQPQHF.

The chain carries TRBV7-8 and TRBJ1-1, with 7 bases that match TRBD1. The J segment lost 0 bases and the V segment lost 5 bases, leaving 6 bases of the junction unmatched. Germline CDR1 reads SGHVS; CDR2 reads FQNEAQ. This CDR3 is built from 15 residues. The DNA of the CDR3 is TGTGCCAGCAGCAAAACAGGGGACTTGAACACTGAAGCTTTCTTT. Its protein product is CASSKTGDLNTEAFF. Full variable domain (outside the CDR3, taken from reference TRBV7-8 and TRBJ1-1): GAGVSQSPRYKVAKRGQDVALRCDPISGHVSLFWYQQALGQGPEFLTYFQNEAQLDKSGLPSDRFFAERPEGSVSTLKIQRTQQEDSAVYLCASSKTGDLNTEAFFGQGTRLTVV.

This chain connects TRBV5-1 to TRBJ2-3; D is unresolved. This CDR3 spans 14 amino acids. Trimming stripped 0 bases from V and 1 base from J, with 6 bases between. Germline-derived CDR1 and CDR2 are SGHRS and YFSETQ. CDR3 in amino acids: CASSLERGTDTQYF. CDR3 nucleotide sequence: TGCGCCAGCAGCTTGGAAAGAGGCACAGATACGCAGTATTTT.